This T cell receptor (beta chain) is from a study of blood T cell repertoires in COVID-19. CDR1 and CDR2 from the germline V gene are LGHDT and YNNKEL (reference sequence). With 4 bases clipped from V and 5 bases from J, the junction kept 3 bases outside the gene matches. The CDR3 loop spans 16 amino acids. Libraries were prepared by immunoSEQ multiplex PCR; TCRdb keeps only in-frame clonotypes and omits some of them. The data contain fewer than 250,000 clones, around 81% of them singletons. This TCR came from a woman between 45 and 60 years old with acute COVID-19. J is TRBJ2-2 and V is TRBV3-1 (or the pseudogene TRBV3-2); TRBD2 agrees at 14 bases. The material sequenced was PBMCs or T cells enriched from blood (not recorded which). The CDR3 nucleotides are TGTGCCAGCAGCCTGGGGACTAGCGGGAGAACCGGGGAGCTGTTTTTT. Amino acid sequence: CASSLGTSGRTGELFF.